Shown below are 13 T cell receptor beta chains from a single sample sequenced in a study of blood T cell repertoires in COVID-19. Here immunoSEQ multiplex PCR was the method, and the copy in TCRdb shows in-frame clones only, minus some. The sample consists of 50,000 to 60,000 clones, around 86% of them appearing once. Sequencing was done on a sample of peripheral blood. These TCRs come from a man aged 65-85 years with active COVID-19.

This clone showed up just once. This rearrangement joins TRBV7-3 to TRBJ1-6; D may be TRBD1 (5 bases). Germline lookup yields CDR1 SGHTA and CDR2 FQGTGA. This CDR3 has 13 amino acids. The germline V and J ends were trimmed by 2 bases and 6 bases, with 5 bases remaining between them. The CDR3 sequence: CASSLGANSPLHF. The CDR3 DNA reads TGTGCCAGCAGCTTAGGGGCTAATTCACCCCTCCACTTT.

A few counts support this clone. V and J are TRBV27 and TRBJ1-1; no reliable D call. The CDR3 is 13 residues long. The V gene lost 3 bases and the J gene lost 3 bases, with 8 bases spanning the gap. Looked up from germline, CDR1 is MNHEY and CDR2 is SMNVEV (reference sequence). CDR3 residues: CASSFREHTEAFF. The CDR3 nucleotides read TGTGCCAGCAGTTTCCGGGAACACACTGAAGCTTTCTTT.

This rearrangement joins TRBV14 to TRBJ2-2; 8 nucleotides line up with TRBD1. Germline-derived CDR1 and CDR2 are SGHDN and FVKESK. The V segment lost 4 bases and the J segment 2 bases; nucleotides outside the gene matches: 3. The CDR3 covers 15 residues. CDR3 DNA: TGTGCCAGCAGCCCAGGGGGCAGAAACACCGGGGAGCTGTTTTTT. Residues: CASSPGGRNTGELFF.

This chain uses TRBV18 with TRBJ2-7; D might be TRBD1 (5 bases). Germline lookup yields CDR1 KGHSH and CDR2 LQKENI. This CDR3 spans 13 amino acids. The ends were cut back, 5 bases at V and 6 bases at J, with 14 bases in the middle. CDR3: CASSARSQGEQYF. The DNA of the CDR3 is TGTGCCAGCTCAGCTCGGTCGCAGGGCGAGCAGTACTTC. The complete variable domain, with remaining parts taken from reference TRBV18 and TRBJ2-7, reads NAGVMQNPRHLVRRRGQEARLRCSPMKGHSHVYWYRQLPEEGLKFMVYLQKENIIDESGMPKERFSAEFPKEGPSILRIQQVVRGDSAAYFCASSARSQGEQYFGPGTRLTVT.

This clone was seen a handful of times. The gene calls are TRBV14 and TRBJ2-5; tentatively, D is TRBD1 (6 bases). The CDR3 is 16 residues long. CDR1 and CDR2 (germline): SGHDN, FVKESK. Trimming pared 2 bases from V and 6 bases from J, leaving 19 bases between. CDR3 bases: TGTGCCAGCAGCCAATTAGGCAGGGGTGTGCTGAAGACCCAGTACTTC. It is translated as CASSQLGRGVLKTQYF.

The V and J genes are TRBV5-5 and TRBJ1-1, with 8 bases that match TRBD1. This CDR3 has 15 residues. J was trimmed by 5 bases and V by 4 bases; bases with no gene match: 10. Germline CDR1 and CDR2: SGHKS and YYEKEE (reference sequence). The CDR3 loop is CASSLWQGAKTEAFF. The DNA for the CDR3 is TGTGCCAGCAGCCTATGGCAGGGGGCGAAAACTGAAGCTTTCTTT.

This clone was recorded a few times. The rearrangement joins TRBV4-2 to TRBJ2-7; D unresolved. Per germline, CDR1 LGHNA and CDR2 YNFKEQ. This CDR3 has 12 residues. Trimming removed 0 bases from V and 5 bases from J, with 5 bases in between. Here the CDR3 reads CASSQDLHEQYF. In DNA form, the CDR3 reads TGTGCCAGCAGCCAAGATCTACACGAGCAGTACTTC.

The rearrangement uses TRBV6-2 or TRBV6-3 and TRBJ2-1, with 12 bases identical to TRBD2. Germline V gene sequence: CDR1 MNHEY, CDR2 SVGEGT. With V trimmed by 6 bases and J by 0 bases, 9 bases remained unmatched. This CDR3 is 18 amino acids long. The CDR3 region is CASSQTSGGPSSYNEQFF. DNA of the CDR3: TGTGCCAGCAGCCAAACTAGCGGGGGGCCCAGCTCCTACAATGAGCAGTTCTTC.

The gene calls are TRBV30 and TRBJ2-3, with D perhaps TRBD2 (6 bases). The V end was cut by 1 base, the J end by 3 bases, with 11 bases between. This CDR3 is built from 14 residues. Germline assignment: CDR1 GTSNPN and CDR2 SVGIG (reference sequence). CDR3 nucleotide sequence: TGTGCCTGGAGTGGGACTATACTTACAGATACGCAGTATTTT. The encoded protein is CAWSGTILTDTQYF.

J is TRBJ1-1 and V is TRBV5-1; tentative D call: TRBD1 (5 bases). The CDR3 runs 13 residues. From germline, CDR1 is SGHRS and CDR2 YFSETQ. V was trimmed by 6 bases and J by 0 bases, leaving 9 bases between them. This chain's CDR3 is CASKTELNTEAFF. Here the CDR3 DNA reads TGCGCCAGCAAGACAGAACTGAACACTGAAGCTTTCTTT.

V gene TRBV2 combines with J gene TRBJ2-1, with 9 bases aligning to TRBD1. The CDR3 spans 18 residues. CDR1 is SNHLY, CDR2 FYNNEI, per germline. Trimming removed 6 bases from V and 0 bases from J; junction bases left unmatched: 12. The DNA of the CDR3 is TGTGCCAGCAGGCCTCCACAGGGGGCCCTTAGCTCCTACAATGAGCAGTTCTTC. As protein: CASRPPQGALSSYNEQFF.

The chain uses TRBV3-1 (or the pseudogene TRBV3-2) and TRBJ2-1, with 10 bases that match TRBD1. Germline-derived CDR1 and CDR2 are LGHDT and YNNKEL (reference sequence). The CDR3 runs to 13 residues. Trimming at V came to 5 bases and at J to 10 bases, leaving 5 bases not matched to a gene. The DNA for the CDR3 is TGTGCCAGCAGCGAGACAGGGGGCAGCGAGCAGTTCTTC. Translation: CASSETGGSEQFF.

CDR3 coding DNA: TGTGCCAGCAAAATGGGACAGGGGAACTATGGCTACACCTTC. Translation gives CASKMGQGNYGYTF. The rearrangement uses TRBV27 and TRBJ1-2; the match to TRBD1 covers 10 bases. V dropped 7 bases and J dropped 2; count of bases not matched to a gene: 4. CDR1 and CDR2 (germline): MNHEY, SMNVEV (reference sequence). The CDR3 is 14 amino acids.